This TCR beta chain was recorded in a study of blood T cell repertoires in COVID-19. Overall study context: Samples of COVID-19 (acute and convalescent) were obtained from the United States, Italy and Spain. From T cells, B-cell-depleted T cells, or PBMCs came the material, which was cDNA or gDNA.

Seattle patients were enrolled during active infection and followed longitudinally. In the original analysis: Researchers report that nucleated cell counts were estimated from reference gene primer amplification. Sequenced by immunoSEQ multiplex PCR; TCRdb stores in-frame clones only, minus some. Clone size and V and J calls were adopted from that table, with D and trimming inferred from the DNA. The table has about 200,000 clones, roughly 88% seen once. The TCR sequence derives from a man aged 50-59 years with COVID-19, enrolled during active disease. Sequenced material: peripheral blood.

CDR3 sequence (DNA): TGTGCCAGCAGCCTTCAGGTGGATAGCTACGAGCAGTACTTC. This codes for CASSLQVDSYEQYF. The chain uses TRBV7-6 and TRBJ2-7, with D unresolved. This CDR3 contains 14 residues. Germline CDR1 reads SGHVS; CDR2 reads FNYEAQ. V dropped 5 bases and J dropped 3 bases, with 14 bases sitting between them.